Presented here are 13 T cell receptor beta chains from one specimen sequenced in a study of T cells in Graves' hyperthyroidism and ophthalmopathy. Researchers took RNA transcripts and amplified the TCR beta CDR3 regions from them. The HTBI primer set drove a first-round RT-PCR of the TCR CDR3. TCRdb analysed the multiplex PCR reads with MiXCR anew, one entry per CDR3 protein. The repertoire holds about half a million distinct CDR3 sequences, around a fifth seen once, with around 50% in the top ten. Sequencing input: blood. Receptors were obtained from a woman in her 70s with Graves' ophthalmopathy.

The chain combines TRBV19 with TRBJ1-5; the match to TRBD1 covers 7 bases. There are 17 residues in the CDR3. From germline, CDR1 is LNHDA and CDR2 SQIVND (reference sequence). J gave up 1 base and V 5 bases, and 11 bases lay outside the gene matches. The CDR3, as DNA: TGTGCCAGTAGTCCCCGGCTAGGGGGCCTGAGCAATCAGCCCCAGCATTTT. The encoded protein is CASSPRLGGLSNQPQHF.

This clonotype was seen many times. This rearrangement joins TRBV3-1 to TRBJ1-1, with 8 bases aligning to TRBD1. With 4 bases clipped from V and 11 bases from J, the junction kept 9 bases outside the gene matches. CDR3 length: 13 residues. Germline V gene data show CDR1 as LGHDT and CDR2 as YNNKEL (reference sequence). CDR3 in DNA: TGTGCCAGCAGCCCCGTTCAGGGGGCTCAGGCTTTCTTT. This sequence encodes CASSPVQGAQAFF.

This clonotype has only a few counts. This chain links TRBV28 with TRBJ2-2; D ambiguous. The CDR3 spans 12 residues. The V end was cut by 6 bases, the J end by 6 bases, with 8 bases between. The germline CDR1 and CDR2 sequences are MDHEN and SYDVKM. The DNA for the CDR3 is TGTGCCAGCAGGAGCCCAGCCGGGGAGCTGTTTTTT. Protein: CASRSPAGELFF. The full variable domain, completed using reference TRBV28 and TRBJ2-2, is DVKVTQSSRYLVKRTGEKVFLECVQDMDHENMFWYRQDPGLGLRLIYFSYDVKMKEKGDIPEGYSVSREKKERFSLILESASTNQTSMYLCASRSPAGELFFGEGSRLTVL.

This clonotype has just a few counts. V usage is TRBV6-2 or TRBV6-3 and J usage is TRBJ2-7; TRBD2 aligns across 8 bases. J gave up 2 bases and V 4 bases, and 7 bases lay outside the gene matches. Germline loops: CDR1 MNHEY, CDR2 SVGEGT. The CDR3 has 15 amino acids. The CDR3: CASSLAGSNTYEQYF. The CDR3, as DNA: TGTGCCAGCAGTTTAGCGGGGAGTAACACCTACGAGCAGTACTTC.

The chain uses TRBV6-1 and TRBJ2-1, with TRBD1 matching over 7 bases. Germline CDR1 reads MNHNS; CDR2 reads SASEGT. The CDR3 consists of 15 residues. The V segment lost 0 bases and the J segment 6 bases; nucleotides outside the gene matches: 5. Written as DNA, the CDR3 is TGTGCCAGCAGTGAAGCGCGGCCAGGGGGCAATGAGCAGTTCTTC. This sequence encodes CASSEARPGGNEQFF.

This clonotype was counted a few times. The chain joins TRBV7-9 to TRBJ1-2; tentatively, D is TRBD1 (6 bases). The CDR3 runs 14 residues. V lost 1 base and J lost 7, with 13 bases in between. Germline loops: CDR1 SEHNR, CDR2 FQNEAQ (reference sequence). This CDR3 is CASSLDQTGFGYTF. The DNA for the CDR3 is TGTGCCAGCAGCTTAGACCAGACAGGCTTTGGCTACACCTTC. The entire variable domain, with the rest obtained from reference TRBV7-9 and TRBJ1-2, is as follows: DTGVSQNPRHKITKRGQNVTFRCDPISEHNRLYWYRQTLGQGPEFLTYFQNEAQLEKSRLLSDRFSAERPKGSFSTLEIQRTEQGDSAMYLCASSLDQTGFGYTFGSGTRLTVV.

This clonotype was seen a few times. The rearrangement links TRBV10-3 to TRBJ2-3, with TRBD2 identical over 11 bases. The CDR3 sequence is 17 residues long. Germline CDR1 and CDR2: ENHRY and SYGVKD. The V segment lost 3 bases and the J segment 5 bases; nucleotides outside the gene matches: 10. CDR3 DNA sequence: TGTGCCATCAGTGACCCGGTGCTAGCGGGAGGAAAAGATACGCAGTATTTT. It codes for CAISDPVLAGGKDTQYF.

This clonotype turned up a few times. J is TRBJ2-4 and V is TRBV20-1; the D is unclear. The germline gives CDR1 DFQATT, CDR2 SNEGSKA (reference sequence). Between the trimmed V and J ends, which lost 6 bases and 7 bases, there was a span of 13 bases. The CDR3 totals 12 residues. The CDR3 loop reads CSAHEHSNIQYF. CDR3 in DNA: TGCAGTGCCCACGAGCACTCCAACATTCAGTACTTC.

The chain has TRBV2 and TRBJ1-6; 9 bases fit TRBD1. Germline V gives CDR1 SNHLY, CDR2 FYNNEI. V was pared by 5 bases and J by 8 bases, with 16 bases of the junction left unmatched. This CDR3 comprises 18 residues. CDR3 sequence reads: CASSRAGLGQGWDSPLHF. The CDR3 DNA follows: TGTGCCAGCAGTCGGGCTGGCCTGGGACAGGGTTGGGATTCACCCCTCCACTTT.

This chain joins TRBV7-3 and TRBJ2-2; D might be TRBD2 (6 bases). The germline V gene has CDR1 SGHTA and CDR2 FQGTGA. The CDR3 spans 15 residues. V lost 2 bases and J 4 bases, leaving 11 bases between the germline ends. CDR3 coding DNA: TGTGCCAGCAGCTTACAACTAGCCGCCACCGGGGAGCTGTTTTTT. Translating it yields CASSLQLAATGELFF.

Only a few counts were recorded for this clonotype. The J gene is TRBJ2-1, the V gene TRBV12-3 or TRBV12-4; D remains ambiguous. The CDR3 has 17 amino acids. V dropped 8 bases and J dropped 9 bases, with 29 bases sitting between them. The CDR3 is CASEARKRLWSRGEQFF. The CDR3 DNA reads TGTGCCAGCGAGGCTCGTAAACGGCTCTGGTCCCGCGGTGAGCAGTTCTTC.

This clonotype has a count of ten or more. The chain recombines TRBV2 with TRBJ1-2, with D uncertain. V lost 4 bases and J lost 4, with 4 bases in between. The germline V gene has CDR1 SNHLY and CDR2 FYNNEI. CDR3 length: 11 amino acids. Here the CDR3 DNA reads TGTGCCAGCAGTGCTGTCTATGGCTACACCTTC. This gives the protein CASSAVYGYTF.

V and J are TRBV7-9 and TRBJ1-1; no firm D call. This CDR3 is 14 amino acids long. Germline V gene lookup returns CDR1 SEHNR and CDR2 FQNEAQ (reference sequence). V lost 1 base and J 4 bases, leaving 10 bases between the germline ends. The CDR3 DNA follows: TGTGCCAGCAGCTTAGGTCCGAGGACCACTGAAGCTTTCTTT. Its translation is CASSLGPRTTEAFF.